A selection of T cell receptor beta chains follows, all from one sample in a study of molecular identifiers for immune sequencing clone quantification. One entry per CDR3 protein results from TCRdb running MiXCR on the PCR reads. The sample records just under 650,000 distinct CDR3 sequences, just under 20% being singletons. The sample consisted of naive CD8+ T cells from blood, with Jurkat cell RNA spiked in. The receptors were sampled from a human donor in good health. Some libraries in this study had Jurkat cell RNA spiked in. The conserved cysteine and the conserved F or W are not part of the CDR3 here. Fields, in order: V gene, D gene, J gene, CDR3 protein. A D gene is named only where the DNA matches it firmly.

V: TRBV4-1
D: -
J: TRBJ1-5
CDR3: ASSQGRGSNQPQH

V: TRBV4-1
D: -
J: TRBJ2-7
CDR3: ASSHDSVGYEQY

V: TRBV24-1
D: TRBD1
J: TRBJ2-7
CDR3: ATSDAGGEQY

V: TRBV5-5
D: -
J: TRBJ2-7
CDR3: ASSKNPMDLTYEQY

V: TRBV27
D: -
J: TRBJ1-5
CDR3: ASSPGYGNQPQH

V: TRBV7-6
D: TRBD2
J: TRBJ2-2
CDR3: ASSPDEAAGVLSGIKAGELF

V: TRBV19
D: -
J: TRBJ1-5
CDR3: ASSISDSYNQPQH

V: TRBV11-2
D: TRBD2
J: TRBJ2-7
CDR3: ASSYGAGLSYEQY

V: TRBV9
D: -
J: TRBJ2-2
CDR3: ASSVGSWGAGELF

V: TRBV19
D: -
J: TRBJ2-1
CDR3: ASRIRAHNEQF

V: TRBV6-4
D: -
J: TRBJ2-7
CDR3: ASRDISYEQY

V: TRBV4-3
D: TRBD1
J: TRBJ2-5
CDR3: ASSHGTGLQETQY

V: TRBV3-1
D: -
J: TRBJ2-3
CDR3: ASSQDVRPDTQY

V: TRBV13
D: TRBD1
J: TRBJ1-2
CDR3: ASSLFAGGNYGYT

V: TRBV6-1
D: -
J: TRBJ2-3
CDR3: ASSEVRARNTDTQY

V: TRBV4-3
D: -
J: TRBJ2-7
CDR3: ASSQGDNYEQY

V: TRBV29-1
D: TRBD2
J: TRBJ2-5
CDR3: SVTPAGVQETQY

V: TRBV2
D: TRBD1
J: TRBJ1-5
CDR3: ASRGTGLYSNQPQH

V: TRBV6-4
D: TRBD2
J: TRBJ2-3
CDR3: ASSESAGGRLDTQY

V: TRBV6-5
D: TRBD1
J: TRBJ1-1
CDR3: ASSSGTGVNMNTEAF

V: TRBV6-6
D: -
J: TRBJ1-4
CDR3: ASSTVQSFPNEKLF

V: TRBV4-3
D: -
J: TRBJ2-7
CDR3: ASSQRGNSYEQY

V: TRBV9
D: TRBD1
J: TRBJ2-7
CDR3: ASSVGQGRNYEQY

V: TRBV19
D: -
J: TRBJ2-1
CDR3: ASSPGGLPPVF

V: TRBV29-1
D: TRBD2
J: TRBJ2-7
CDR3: SVAGLADEQY

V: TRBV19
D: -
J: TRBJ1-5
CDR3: ASTSIRQISNQPQH

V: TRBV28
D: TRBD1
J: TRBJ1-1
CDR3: ASSLWGTEGTEAF

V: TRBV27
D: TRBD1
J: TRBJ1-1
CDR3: ASSLSGAGGNTEAF

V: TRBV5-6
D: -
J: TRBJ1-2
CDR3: ASSLRRTDYGYT

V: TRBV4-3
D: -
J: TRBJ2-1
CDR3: ASSEVAAYNEQF

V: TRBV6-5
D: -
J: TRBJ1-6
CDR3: ASRPYNSPLH

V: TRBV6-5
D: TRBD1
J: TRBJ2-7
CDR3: ASSQTGQVYEQY

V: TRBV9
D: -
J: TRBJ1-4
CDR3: ASSVEGGGANEKLF

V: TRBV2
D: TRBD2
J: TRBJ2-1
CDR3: ASRTEGPGRLAGGPYNEQF

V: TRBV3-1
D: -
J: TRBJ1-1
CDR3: ASSPGAAMNTEAF

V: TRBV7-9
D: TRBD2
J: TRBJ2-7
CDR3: ASSSRLAGGLETYEQY

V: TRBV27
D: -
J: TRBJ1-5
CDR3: ASSTTRNQPQH

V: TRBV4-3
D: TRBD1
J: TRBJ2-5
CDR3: ASSQGTGFGETQY

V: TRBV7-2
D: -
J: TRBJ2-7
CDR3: ASSGRETSYEQY

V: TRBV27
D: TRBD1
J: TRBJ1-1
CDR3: ASSFQGTADTEAF

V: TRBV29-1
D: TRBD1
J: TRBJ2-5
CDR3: SVGTGVSLETQY

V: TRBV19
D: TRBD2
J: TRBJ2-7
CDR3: ASSLLGTSGGSD

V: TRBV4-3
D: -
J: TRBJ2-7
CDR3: ASSLDRAGEFYEQY

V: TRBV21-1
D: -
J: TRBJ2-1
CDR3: ASSKVGSTNYNEQF

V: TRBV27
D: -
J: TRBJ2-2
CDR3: ASSLLSPTNTGELF

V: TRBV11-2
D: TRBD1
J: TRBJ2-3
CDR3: ASSFGQGSTDTQY

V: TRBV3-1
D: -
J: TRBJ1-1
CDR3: ASSRRNRNTEAF